The clone carrying this TCR beta chain came up a few times. Its specificity is unknown. PCR used 60 Vbeta primers and 13 Jbeta primers. Generated by immunoSEQ multiplex PCR, the TCRdb table keeps only in-frame clones and is missing some. The repertoire has about 160,000 clones, 70% to 90% of them found once; the top ten carry 2% to 2.5%. This specimen belongs to a study of cytomegalovirus exposure and HLA in healthy donors. At collection, donors were nominally healthy, but unrecorded immune exposures were probable. Study observations and caveats: Most sequenced TCRs were rare (though some public TCRs occurred in many donors). Later analysis suggested most CMV-associated TCR beta chains were HLA-restricted.

This clonotype originated in a male donor in good health and CMV-seronegative. The sequencing input was PBMCs.

The DNA for the CDR3 is TGTGCCAGCAGCTTTGGGACAGGGGCAAATCAGCCCCAGCATTTT. Its protein product is CASSFGTGANQPQHF. This chain links TRBV5-5 with TRBJ1-5; 10 nucleotides align to TRBD1. With V trimmed by 2 bases and J by 4 bases, 3 bases remained unmatched. Germline CDR1 is SGHKS and CDR2 is YYEKEE (reference sequence). There are 15 residues in the CDR3. Drawing the rest from reference TRBV5-5 and TRBJ1-5, the complete variable domain is DAGVTQSPTHLIKTRGQQVTLRCSPISGHKSVSWYQQVLGQGPQFIFQYYEKEERGRGNFPDRFSARQFPNYSSELNVNALLLGDSALYLCASSFGTGANQPQHFGDGTRLSIL.